These 5 T cell receptor beta chains were sequenced from one sample in a study of cytomegalovirus exposure and HLA in healthy donors. In the PCR, 60 Vbeta and 13 Jbeta primers were used. Assay: immunoSEQ multiplex PCR; the TCRdb copy retains only in-frame clones and omits some. Here the sample table reports 63,000 or so clones. Sequenced material: PBMCs. These receptors originate from a boy aged 10-17 years in good health and CMV-seronegative.

The rearrangement uses TRBV4-1 and TRBJ2-7, with TRBD1 identical over 10 bases. Per germline, CDR1 MGHRA and CDR2 YSYEKL. The V and J ends lost 1 base and 4 bases, in that order; junction bases with no gene match: 4. The CDR3 length is 15 residues. The CDR3: CASSQGDRGTYEQYF. DNA for the CDR3: TGCGCCAGCAGCCAAGGGGACAGGGGTACTTACGAGCAGTACTTC.

This rearrangement joins TRBV9 to TRBJ1-1, with D tentatively TRBD1 (6 bases). V shed 3 bases and J shed 0 bases, with 18 bases lying between them. CDR3 length: 17 amino acids. Per the germline V gene, CDR1 is SGDLS and CDR2 is YYNGEE. CDR3 nucleotide sequence: TGTGCCAGCAGCGCGGGTTGGGGAGGGGGTCTGAACACTGAAGCTTTCTTT. Protein sequence: CASSAGWGGGLNTEAFF.

V is TRBV7-6 and J is TRBJ2-7; the match to TRBD2 covers 10 bases. The germline V gene has CDR1 SGHVS and CDR2 FNYEAQ. This CDR3 comprises 18 residues. The trim removed 0 bases at V and 7 bases at J, leaving 15 bases unmatched. This CDR3 is CASSLAAGGLAARGEQYF. In DNA form, the CDR3 reads TGTGCCAGCAGCTTAGCGGCAGGCGGACTAGCGGCCCGTGGAGAGCAGTACTTC.

The chain carries TRBV11-2 and TRBJ1-1, with a weak D call TRBD1 (6 bases). Germline V CDR1 and CDR2: SGHAT, FQNNGV. The CDR3 is 15 amino acids. V lost 5 bases, J lost 3 bases, and 16 bases lay in between. The CDR3 DNA follows: TGTGCCAGCAGCGGAGTCAGGGGAACGTACACTGAAGCTTTCTTT. Translated, it gives CASSGVRGTYTEAFF.

The chain uses TRBV2 and TRBJ1-2; 8 positions match TRBD1. This CDR3 spans 15 amino acids. J lost 6 bases, V lost 4 bases, and 10 bases had no gene match. Germline V lookup: CDR1 SNHLY, CDR2 FYNNEI. CDR3 nucleotides: TGTGCCAGCAGTGTGGGGACAGGCGGGGAACATGGCTACACCTTC. It codes for CASSVGTGGEHGYTF.